This T cell receptor beta chain was found in a study of blood T cells in healthy people across ages. Whole-study findings and limits: Nothing was known about donor CMV status, and this possibly confounded expanded clonotype changes. Among T cells, TCR beta diversity per million cells dropped roughly linearly as age rose.

Every sample gave at least 5 micrograms of total RNA when it was extracted. V lost 7 bases, J lost 4 bases, and 3 bases stayed unmatched. The CDR3 is made up of 11 amino acids. The V gene's germline CDR1 is SQVTM and CDR2 ANQGSEA. It was with a sample-barcoded 5' primer and a J-beta primer mix that a second PCR of about 7 to 12 cycles was run. TCRdb ran MiXCR on the 5' RACE reads and lists one entry per CDR3 protein. There are about a million distinct CDR3 sequences in the sample; roughly two fifths occur only once, and under 15% lies in the top ten. The table lists this clonotype with a few counts. The antigen is not known.

The sequence came from a man younger than 35 in good health. This rearrangement joins TRBV29-1 to TRBJ1-2; 7 nucleotides match TRBD1. The sample comprised blood. The CDR3 DNA reads as TGCAGCGATTCAGGGGGCTATGGCTACACCTTC. Translating it yields CSDSGGYGYTF.